This TCR beta chain is from a study of T cells in localized non-small cell lung cancer. The CDR3 has 19 residues. Germline CDR1 reads KGHSH; CDR2 reads LQKENI. Unmatched junction bases numbered 14, after V lost 3 bases and J lost 3 bases. The study's findings and limits: There was higher T cell clonality in uninvolved adjacent lung than in tumor, and it was highest there. A median of about 58 of the top 100 tumor clones appeared in adjacent lung, which was paired and uninvolved. A single tumor region was sequenced, leaving heterogeneity possible. Density of T cells in blood, when higher, went with longer overall survival.

Details on this clone: Its matching antigen is unknown.

Sequenced by immunoSEQ multiplex PCR; TCRdb stores in-frame clones only, minus some. The sample includes around 15,000 clones, roughly 90% of them seen just once. The chain has TRBV18 and TRBJ2-3; 11 nucleotides match TRBD2. The sequence derives from a male donor aged 60 or over with stage II squamous cell lung carcinoma. Sequenced material: peripheral blood, taken before any cancer treatment. In nucleotides, the CDR3 is TGTGCCAGCTCACCTCATCGGCCGGGGACTAGCGGAGTAACAGATACGCAGTATTTT. Encoded protein: CASSPHRPGTSGVTDTQYF.